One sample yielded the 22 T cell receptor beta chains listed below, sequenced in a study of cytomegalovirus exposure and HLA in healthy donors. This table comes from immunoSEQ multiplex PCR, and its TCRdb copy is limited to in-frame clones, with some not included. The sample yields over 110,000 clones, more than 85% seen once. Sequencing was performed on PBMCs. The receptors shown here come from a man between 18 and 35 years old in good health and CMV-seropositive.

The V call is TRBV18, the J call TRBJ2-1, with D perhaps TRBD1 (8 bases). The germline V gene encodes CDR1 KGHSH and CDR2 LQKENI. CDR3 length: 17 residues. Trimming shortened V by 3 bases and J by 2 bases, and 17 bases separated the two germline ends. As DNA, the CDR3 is TGTGCCAGCTCACCTTATCTACAGGGGGGGCCCTACAATGAGCAGTTCTTC. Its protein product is CASSPYLQGGPYNEQFF.

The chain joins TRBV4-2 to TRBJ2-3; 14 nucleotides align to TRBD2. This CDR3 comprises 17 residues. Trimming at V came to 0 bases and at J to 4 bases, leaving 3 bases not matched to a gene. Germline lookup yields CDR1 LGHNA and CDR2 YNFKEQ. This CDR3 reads CASSQEGLAGEADTQYF. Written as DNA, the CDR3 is TGTGCCAGCAGCCAAGAGGGACTAGCGGGAGAGGCAGATACGCAGTATTTT.

CDR3 sequence reads: CASSENPAGEPDTQYF. DNA of the CDR3: TGTGCCAGCAGTGAAAACCCAGCGGGAGAGCCAGATACGCAGTATTTT. The rearrangement joins TRBV6-1 to TRBJ2-3; 8 bases agree with TRBD2. Germline CDR1 is MNHNS and CDR2 is SASEGT. The CDR3 contains 16 residues. V gave up 2 bases and J gave up 4 bases; unmatched junction bases: 8.

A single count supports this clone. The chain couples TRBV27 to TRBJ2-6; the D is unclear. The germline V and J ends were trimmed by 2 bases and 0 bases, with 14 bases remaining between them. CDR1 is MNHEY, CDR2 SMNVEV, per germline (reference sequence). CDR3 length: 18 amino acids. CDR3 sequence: CASSLGPRQRSGANVLTF. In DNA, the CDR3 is TGTGCCAGCAGTTTAGGCCCCCGTCAGCGCTCTGGGGCCAACGTCCTGACTTTC.

The CDR3 is CASSLATLAGVDTQYF. In nucleotides, the CDR3 is TGTGCCAGCAGCTTGGCCACGCTAGCGGGAGTAGATACGCAGTATTTT. The chain combines TRBV5-4 with TRBJ2-3; 10 bases match TRBD2. The ends lost 0 bases at V and 5 bases at J; junction bases unmatched: 6. Looked up from germline, CDR1 is SGHNT and CDR2 is YYREEE (reference sequence). The CDR3 runs 16 residues.

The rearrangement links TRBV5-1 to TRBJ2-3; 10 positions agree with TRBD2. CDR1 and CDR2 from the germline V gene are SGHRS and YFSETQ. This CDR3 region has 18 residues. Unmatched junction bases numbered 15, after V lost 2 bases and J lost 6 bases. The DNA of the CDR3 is TGCGCCAGCAGCTTAGGGGCTAGCGGGGGCCAGGGCAGTGATACGCAGTATTTT. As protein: CASSLGASGGQGSDTQYF. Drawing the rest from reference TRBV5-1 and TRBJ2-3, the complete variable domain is KAGVTQTPRYLIKTRGQQVTLSCSPISGHRSVSWYQQTPGQGLQFLFEYFSETQRNKGNFPGRFSGRQFSNSRSEMNVSTLELGDSALYLCASSLGASGGQGSDTQYFGPGTRLTVL.

This CDR3 is CASSLGQGRHEQYF. The CDR3 region has the DNA TGCGCCAGCAGCTTGGGACAGGGGAGACACGAGCAGTACTTC. The chain recombines TRBV5-1 with TRBJ2-7; 8 nucleotides line up with TRBD1. This CDR3 is 14 amino acids long. V gave up 0 bases and J gave up 5 bases; unmatched junction bases: 4. Germline V gene lookup returns CDR1 SGHRS and CDR2 YFSETQ. The variable domain in full, completed from reference TRBV5-1 and TRBJ2-7, reads KAGVTQTPRYLIKTRGQQVTLSCSPISGHRSVSWYQQTPGQGLQFLFEYFSETQRNKGNFPGRFSGRQFSNSRSEMNVSTLELGDSALYLCASSLGQGRHEQYFGPGTRLTVT.

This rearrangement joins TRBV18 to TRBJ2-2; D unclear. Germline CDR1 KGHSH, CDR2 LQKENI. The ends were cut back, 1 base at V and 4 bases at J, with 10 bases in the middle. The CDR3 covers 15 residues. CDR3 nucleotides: TGTGCCAGCTCACCACAGACTCTGGGCACCGGGGAGCTGTTTTTT. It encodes CASSPQTLGTGELFF.

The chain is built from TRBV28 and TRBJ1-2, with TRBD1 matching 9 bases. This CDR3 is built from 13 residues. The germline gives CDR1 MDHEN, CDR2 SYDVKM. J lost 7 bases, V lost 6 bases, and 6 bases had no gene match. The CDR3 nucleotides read TGTGCCAGCAGCGACAGGGGGATAGGTGGCTACACCTTC. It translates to CASSDRGIGGYTF.

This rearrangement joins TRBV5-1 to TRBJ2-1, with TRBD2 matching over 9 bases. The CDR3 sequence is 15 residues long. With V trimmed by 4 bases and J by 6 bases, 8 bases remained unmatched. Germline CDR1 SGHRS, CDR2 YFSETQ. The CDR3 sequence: CASSPGVSGGNEQFF. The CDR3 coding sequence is TGCGCCAGCAGCCCCGGAGTTAGCGGGGGCAATGAGCAGTTCTTC. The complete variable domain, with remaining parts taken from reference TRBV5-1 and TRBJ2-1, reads KAGVTQTPRYLIKTRGQQVTLSCSPISGHRSVSWYQQTPGQGLQFLFEYFSETQRNKGNFPGRFSGRQFSNSRSEMNVSTLELGDSALYLCASSPGVSGGNEQFFGPGTRLTVL.

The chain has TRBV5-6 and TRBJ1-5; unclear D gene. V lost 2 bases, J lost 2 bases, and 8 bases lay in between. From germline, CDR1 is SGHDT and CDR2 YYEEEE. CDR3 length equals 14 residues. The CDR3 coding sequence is TGTGCCAGCAGCTTTCGGGATGGCAATCAGCCCCAGCATTTT. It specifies CASSFRDGNQPQHF. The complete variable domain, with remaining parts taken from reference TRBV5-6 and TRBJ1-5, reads DAGVTQSPTHLIKTRGQQVTLRCSPKSGHDTVSWYQQALGQGPQFIFQYYEEEERQRGNFPDRFSGHQFPNYSSELNVNALLLGDSALYLCASSFRDGNQPQHFGDGTRLSIL.

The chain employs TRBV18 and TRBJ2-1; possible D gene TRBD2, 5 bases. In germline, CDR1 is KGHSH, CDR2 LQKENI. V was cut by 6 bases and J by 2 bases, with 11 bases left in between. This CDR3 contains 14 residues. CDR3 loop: CASSRLGAYNEQFF. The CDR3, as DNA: TGTGCCAGCTCTCGGTTGGGAGCCTACAATGAGCAGTTCTTC.

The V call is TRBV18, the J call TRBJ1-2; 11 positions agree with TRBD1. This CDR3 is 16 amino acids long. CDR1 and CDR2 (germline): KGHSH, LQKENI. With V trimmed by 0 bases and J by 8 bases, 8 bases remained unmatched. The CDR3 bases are TGTGCCAGCTCACCACCCCCCGGACAGGGGGCTCGGGGCTACACCTTC. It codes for CASSPPPGQGARGYTF.

The CDR3 DNA is TGTGCCAGCAGTTACACAGGGGGCTCTGGAAACACCATATATTTT. This translates into CASSYTGGSGNTIYF. The genes are TRBV6-5 and TRBJ1-3, with TRBD1 matching 8 bases. The CDR3 sequence is 15 residues long. J gave up 0 bases and V 2 bases, and 0 bases lay outside the gene matches. Germline V CDR1 and CDR2: MNHEY, SVGAGI.

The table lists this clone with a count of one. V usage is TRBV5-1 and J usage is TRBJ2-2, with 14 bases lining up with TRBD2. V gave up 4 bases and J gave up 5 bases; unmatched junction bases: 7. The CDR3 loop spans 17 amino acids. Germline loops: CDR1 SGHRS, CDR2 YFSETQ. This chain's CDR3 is CASSPGTSGSRTGELFF. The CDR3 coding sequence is TGCGCCAGCAGCCCCGGGACTAGCGGGAGCCGGACCGGGGAGCTGTTTTTT.

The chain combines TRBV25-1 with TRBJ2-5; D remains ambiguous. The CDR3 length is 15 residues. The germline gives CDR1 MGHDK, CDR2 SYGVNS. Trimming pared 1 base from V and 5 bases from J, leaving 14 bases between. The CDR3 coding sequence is TGTGCCAGCAGTGAATTCACGGGTAGTCCGGAGACCCAGTACTTC. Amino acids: CASSEFTGSPETQYF.

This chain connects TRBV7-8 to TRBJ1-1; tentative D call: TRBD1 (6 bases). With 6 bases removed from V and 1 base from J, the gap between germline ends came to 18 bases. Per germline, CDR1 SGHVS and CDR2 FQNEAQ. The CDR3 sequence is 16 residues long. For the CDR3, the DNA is TGTGCCAGCAGTCGGGGGGGAGCAGGGGAGAACACTGAAGCTTTCTTT. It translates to CASSRGGAGENTEAFF.

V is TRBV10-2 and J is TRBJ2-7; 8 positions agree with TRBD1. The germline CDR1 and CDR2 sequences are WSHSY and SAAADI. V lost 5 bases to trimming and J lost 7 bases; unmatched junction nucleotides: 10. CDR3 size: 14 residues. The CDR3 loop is CASSYSQGAGEQYF. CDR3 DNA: TGCGCCAGCAGTTATAGTCAGGGGGCGGGTGAGCAGTACTTC.

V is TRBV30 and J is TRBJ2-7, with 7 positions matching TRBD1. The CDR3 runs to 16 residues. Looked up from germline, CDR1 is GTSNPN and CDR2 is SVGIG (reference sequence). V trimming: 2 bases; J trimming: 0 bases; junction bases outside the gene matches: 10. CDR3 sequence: CAWSRYTGEPSYEQYF. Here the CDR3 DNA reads TGTGCCTGGAGTCGCTACACAGGGGAACCCTCCTACGAGCAGTACTTC.

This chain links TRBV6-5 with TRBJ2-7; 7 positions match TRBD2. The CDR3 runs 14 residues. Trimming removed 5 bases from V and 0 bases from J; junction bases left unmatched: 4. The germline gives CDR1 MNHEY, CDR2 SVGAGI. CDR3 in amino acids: CASSPRGSSYEQYF. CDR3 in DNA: TGTGCCAGCAGTCCGCGGGGGAGCTCCTACGAGCAGTACTTC.

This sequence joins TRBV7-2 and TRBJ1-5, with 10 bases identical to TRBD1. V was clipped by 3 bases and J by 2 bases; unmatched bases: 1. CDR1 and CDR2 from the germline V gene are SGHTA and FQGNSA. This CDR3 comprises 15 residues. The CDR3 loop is CASSFGQGGNQPQHF. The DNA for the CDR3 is TGTGCCAGCAGCTTTGGACAGGGGGGCAATCAGCCCCAGCATTTT. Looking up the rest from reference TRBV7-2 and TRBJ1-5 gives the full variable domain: GAGVSQSPSNKVTEKGKDVELRCDPISGHTALYWYRQSLGQGLEFLIYFQGNSAPDKSGLPSDRFSAERTGGSVSTLTIQRTQQEDSAVYLCASSFGQGGNQPQHFGDGTRLSIL.

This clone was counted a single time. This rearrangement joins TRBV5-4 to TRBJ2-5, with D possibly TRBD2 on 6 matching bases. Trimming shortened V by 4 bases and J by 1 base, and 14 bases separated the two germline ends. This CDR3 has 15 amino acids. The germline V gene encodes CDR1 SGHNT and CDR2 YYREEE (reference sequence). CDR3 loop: CASSAREFGQETQYF. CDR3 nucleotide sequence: TGTGCCAGCAGCGCCCGGGAGTTCGGCCAAGAGACCCAGTACTTC.